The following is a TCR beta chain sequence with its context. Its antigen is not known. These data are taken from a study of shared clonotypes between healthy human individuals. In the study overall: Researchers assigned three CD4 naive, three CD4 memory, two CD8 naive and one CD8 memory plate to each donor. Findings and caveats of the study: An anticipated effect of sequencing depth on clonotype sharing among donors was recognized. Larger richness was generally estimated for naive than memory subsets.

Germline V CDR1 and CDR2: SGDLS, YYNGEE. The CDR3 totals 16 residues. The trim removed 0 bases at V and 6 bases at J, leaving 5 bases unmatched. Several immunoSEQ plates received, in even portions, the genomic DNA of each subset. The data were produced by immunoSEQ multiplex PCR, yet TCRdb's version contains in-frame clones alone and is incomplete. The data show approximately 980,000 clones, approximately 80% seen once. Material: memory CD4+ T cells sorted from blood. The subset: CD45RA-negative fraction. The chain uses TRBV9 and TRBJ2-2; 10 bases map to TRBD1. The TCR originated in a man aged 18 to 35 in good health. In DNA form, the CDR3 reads TGTGCCAGCAGCGTAGAGACAGGGGGCGGTCCCGGGGAGCTGTTTTTT. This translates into CASSVETGGGPGELFF.